A selection of T cell receptor beta chains follows, all from one sample in a study of shared clonotypes between healthy human individuals. The repertoire was sequenced with immunoSEQ multiplex PCR; TCRdb's copy has only in-frame clones and lacks some. The data show some 2 million clones, roughly 94% seen once. The sequencing input was naive CD4+ T cells sorted from blood. The receptors originated from a man aged 18-30 years in good health. CDR3s include the opening cysteine and the closing phenylalanine or tryptophan. A D gene is named only where the DNA matches it firmly. Rows give clone size only sometimes, using once, few, many, or a class for an expanded clone.

j_call clone_size d_call v_call cdr3_aa cdr3_nt
TRBJ1-1 . . TRBV10-3 CASGVGAQLNTEAFF TGTGCCTCAGGGGTCGGGGCCCAATTGAACACTGAAGCTTTCTTT
TRBJ1-2 . . TRBV11-1 CASSLEPIDRIYGYTF TGTGCCAGCAGCTTAGAACCCATCGACAGGATCTATGGCTACACCTTC
TRBJ2-3 . . TRBV11-3 CASSPGPSVKGDTQYF TGTGCCAGCAGCCCCGGACCTTCGGTAAAGGGAGATACGCAGTATTTT
TRBJ1-6 . . TRBV18 CASSPVRSDTNSPLHF TGTGCCAGCTCACCGGTGCGGTCGGACACTAATTCACCCCTCCACTTT
TRBJ2-5 . . TRBV5-4 CASRSSGTTVMETQYF TGTGCCAGCAGGTCCTCCGGGACAACCGTTATGGAGACCCAGTACTTC
TRBJ2-7 . TRBD1 TRBV30 CAWSFLRDRGGEQYF TGTGCCTGGAGTTTCCTCCGGGACAGGGGAGGCGAGCAGTACTTC
TRBJ1-5 once . TRBV18 CASSPTVDQPQHF TGTGCCAGCTCACCTACAGTAGATCAGCCCCAGCATTTT
TRBJ2-7 . TRBD2 TRBV5-6 CASSLAASGRANYEQYF TGTGCCAGCAGCTTGGCCGCTAGCGGGAGGGCCAACTACGAGCAGTACTTC
TRBJ1-4 . . TRBV28 CASSLGSAGGEKLFF TGTGCCAGCAGCCTTGGGTCGGCAGGTGGGGAAAAACTGTTTTTT
TRBJ2-2 . TRBD1 TRBV10-1 CASSEAGTGSTGELFF TGCGCCAGCAGTGAGGCCGGGACAGGGAGCACCGGGGAGCTGTTTTTT
TRBJ2-7 . . TRBV7-2 CATSPVASSYEQYF TGTGCCACCTCTCCCGTTGCTAGCTCCTACGAGCAGTACTTC
TRBJ1-5 . . TRBV6-1 CASSEADNQPQHF TGTGCCAGCAGTGAGGCGGACAATCAGCCCCAGCATTTT
TRBJ1-1 . . TRBV4-3 CASSQDFSYREPAFF TGCGCCAGCAGCCAAGATTTCTCGTATCGGGAGCCAGCTTTCTTT
TRBJ1-4 . . TRBV5-6 CASSSGRPNEKLFF TGTGCCAGCAGCTCAGGGCGGCCTAATGAAAAACTGTTTTTT
TRBJ2-2 . . TRBV5-4 CASSLARSNTGELFF TGTGCCAGCAGCTTGGCCCGATCGAACACCGGGGAGCTGTTTTTT
TRBJ2-1 . . TRBV6-5 CASSSRRLESYDEQFF TGTGCCAGCAGTTCCCGGAGACTAGAGTCGTACGATGAGCAGTTCTTC
TRBJ2-7 once TRBD1 TRBV28 CASSRTGAITYEQYF TGTGCCAGCAGCCGGACAGGGGCCATTACCTACGAGCAGTACTTC
TRBJ2-3 . . TRBV27 CASSDTGGRGDTQYF TGTGCCAGCAGCGATACGGGGGGCCGCGGGGATACGCAGTATTTT
TRBJ1-4 . . TRBV7-9 CASSLVSEKLFF TGTGCCAGCAGCTTAGTGAGTGAAAAACTGTTTTTT
TRBJ1-1 . . TRBV4-1 CASRQEVNTEAFF TGCGCCAGCCGACAAGAAGTGAACACTGAAGCTTTCTTT
TRBJ2-3 . . TRBV7-3 CASSLGLRGTDTQYF TGTGCCAGCAGCTTAGGGTTGCGGGGCACAGATACGCAGTATTTT
TRBJ1-2 . TRBD1 TRBV7-3 CASSTGQGALASGYTF TGTGCCAGCAGCACCGGACAGGGGGCGCTTGCGTCTGGCTACACCTTC
TRBJ2-7 once TRBD2 TRBV10-3 CAISESSGVNYEQYF TGTGCCATCAGTGAGTCTAGCGGGGTCAACTACGAGCAGTACTTC
TRBJ2-5 once . TRBV15 CATSRITTGLGLWTQYF TGTGCCACCAGCAGAATAACTACGGGGCTCGGTTTGTGGACCCAGTACTTC
TRBJ2-2 . . TRBV18 CASSPVDTTGELFF TGTGCCAGCTCACCTGTGGACACGACCGGGGAGCTGTTTTTT
TRBJ2-1 . TRBD1 TRBV19 CASSNHYKGTGSPSNEQFF TGTGCCAGTAGTAATCATTATAAGGGGACAGGCTCACCCAGCAATGAGCAGTTCTTC
TRBJ1-2 . . TRBV2 CASRDRSRGYTF TGTGCCAGCAGGGACAGAAGTCGGGGCTACACCTTC
TRBJ2-7 . TRBD1 TRBV7-2 CASSLSPDRGYEQYF TGTGCCAGCAGCTTATCCCCCGACAGGGGATACGAGCAGTACTTC
TRBJ2-1 . . TRBV29-1 CSMGWTNYNEQFF TGCAGCATGGGATGGACAAACTACAATGAGCAGTTCTTC
TRBJ2-6 . TRBD2 TRBV13 CASSLMWEGSNGANVLTF TGTGCCAGCAGCTTAATGTGGGAGGGAAGTAATGGGGCCAACGTCCTGACTTTC
TRBJ2-5 . . TRBV14 CASSQVYETQYF TGTGCCAGCAGCCAAGTATACGAGACCCAGTACTTC
TRBJ1-3 once . TRBV6-6 CASSTGAGNTIYF TGTGCCAGCAGCACGGGTGCTGGAAACACCATATATTTT
TRBJ2-5 . TRBD1 TRBV5-4 CASSSGQGGETQYF TGTGCCAGCAGCTCCGGACAGGGTGGCGAGACCCAGTACTTC
TRBJ2-2 . TRBD2 TRBV7-7 CASSSIAGETAGELFF TGTGCTAGCAGTAGTATAGCGGGAGAAACTGCCGGGGAGCTGTTTTTT
TRBJ2-7 . . TRBV27 CASSTGTTKGEQYF TGTGCCAGCAGCACCGGGACAACGAAGGGCGAGCAGTACTTC
TRBJ1-6 . . TRBV10-2 CASSETPGNSPLHF TGCGCCAGCAGTGAGACACCGGGGAATTCACCCCTCCACTTT
TRBJ1-1 . . TRBV7-2 CASSSTLNTEAFF TGTGCCAGCAGCTCCACATTGAACACTGAAGCTTTCTTT
TRBJ1-4 . . TRBV30 CAWSVLSGRGEKLFF TGTGCCTGGAGTGTACTTAGCGGGAGGGGTGAAAAACTGTTTTTT
TRBJ2-1 . TRBD2 TRBV6-1 CASSEMLGGGLGNEQFF TGTGCCAGCAGTGAAATGTTAGGCGGGGGGCTGGGCAATGAGCAGTTCTTC
TRBJ2-3 . TRBD2 TRBV5-4 CASSLSLAGGTDTQYF TGTGCCAGCAGCTTGTCACTAGCGGGAGGTACCGATACGCAGTATTTT
TRBJ2-3 once TRBD2 TRBV7-9 CASSSGAGFRTDTQYF TGTGCCAGCAGCTCAGGAGCGGGGTTTCGCACAGATACGCAGTATTTT
TRBJ2-6 . . TRBV5-1 CASSLGQNGANVLTF TGCGCCAGCAGCTTGGGGCAGAATGGGGCCAACGTCCTGACTTTC
TRBJ2-3 . . TRBV7-9 CASSLRQLTDTQYF TGTGCCAGCAGCTTACGGCAGCTCACAGATACGCAGTATTTT
TRBJ2-1 . . TRBV6-6 CASSYPSGVDEQFF TGTGCCAGCAGTTACCCCAGTGGGGTGGATGAGCAGTTCTTC
TRBJ2-3 . . TRBV11-3 CASSSHSTDTQYF TGTGCCAGCAGCTCCCATAGCACAGATACGCAGTATTTT
TRBJ2-3 . . TRBV5-1 CASRMAGNTDTQYF TGCGCCAGCAGAATGGCGGGGAACACAGATACGCAGTATTTT
TRBJ2-5 . . TRBV10-2 CASRDYGETQYF TGCGCCAGCAGGGACTACGGAGAGACCCAGTACTTC
TRBJ2-2 . . TRBV5-4 CASSLDSRNTGELFF TGTGCCAGCAGCTTGGACTCGCGAAACACCGGGGAGCTGTTTTTT
TRBJ1-6 few TRBD1 TRBV30 CAWSGQGAVSPLHF TGTGCCTGGTCGGGACAGGGGGCTGTTTCACCCCTCCACTTT
TRBJ1-6 . . TRBV30 CAWNRSTKSPLHF TGTGCCTGGAACCGGAGCACAAAGTCACCCCTCCACTTT
TRBJ2-7 . . TRBV30 CAWSEQSYEQYF TGTGCCTGGAGTGAACAGAGCTACGAGCAGTACTTC
TRBJ2-1 . TRBD2 TRBV6-5 CASSRSGGDNEQFF TGTGCCAGCAGCCGGAGCGGGGGAGACAATGAGCAGTTCTTC
TRBJ2-7 . TRBD2 TRBV10-1 CASSGGGLADEQYF TGCGCCAGCAGTGGTGGAGGACTAGCCGACGAGCAGTACTTC
TRBJ1-4 . TRBD1 TRBV11-3 CASSPGGTGDEKLFF TGTGCCAGCAGCCCAGGAGGGACAGGGGACGAAAAACTGTTTTTT